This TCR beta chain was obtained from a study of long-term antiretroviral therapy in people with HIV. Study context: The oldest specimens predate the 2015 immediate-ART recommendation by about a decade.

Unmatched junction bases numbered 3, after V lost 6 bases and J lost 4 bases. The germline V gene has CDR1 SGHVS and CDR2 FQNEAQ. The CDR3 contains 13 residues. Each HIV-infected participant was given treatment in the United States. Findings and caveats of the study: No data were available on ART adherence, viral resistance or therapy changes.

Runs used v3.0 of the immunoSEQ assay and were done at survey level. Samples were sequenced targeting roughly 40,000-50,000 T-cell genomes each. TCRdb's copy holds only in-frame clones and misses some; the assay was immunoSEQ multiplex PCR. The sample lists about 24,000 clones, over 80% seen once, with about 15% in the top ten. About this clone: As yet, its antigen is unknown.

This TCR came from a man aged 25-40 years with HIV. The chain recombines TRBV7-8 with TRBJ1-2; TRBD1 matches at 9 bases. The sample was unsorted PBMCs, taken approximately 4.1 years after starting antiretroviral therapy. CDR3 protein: CASSPTGGYGYTF. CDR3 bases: TGTGCCAGCAGTCCGACAGGGGGCTATGGCTACACCTTC. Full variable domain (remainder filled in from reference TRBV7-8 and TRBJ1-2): GAGVSQSPRYKVAKRGQDVALRCDPISGHVSLFWYQQALGQGPEFLTYFQNEAQLDKSGLPSDRFFAERPEGSVSTLKIQRTQQEDSAVYLCASSPTGGYGYTFGSGTRLTVV.